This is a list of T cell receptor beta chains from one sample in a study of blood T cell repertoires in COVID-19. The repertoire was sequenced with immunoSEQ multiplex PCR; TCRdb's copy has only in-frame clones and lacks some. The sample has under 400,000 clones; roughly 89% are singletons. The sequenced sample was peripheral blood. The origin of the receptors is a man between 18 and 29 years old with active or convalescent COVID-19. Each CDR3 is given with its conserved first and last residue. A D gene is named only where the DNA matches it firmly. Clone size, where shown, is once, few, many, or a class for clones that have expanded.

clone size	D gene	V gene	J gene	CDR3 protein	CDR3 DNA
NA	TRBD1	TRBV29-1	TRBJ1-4	CSVATGQGVKLFF	TGCAGCGTTGCAACCGGACAGGGCGTAAAACTGTTTTTT
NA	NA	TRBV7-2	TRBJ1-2	CASRSPGGRTAYGYTF	TGTGCCAGCAGGAGCCCCGGGGGGCGTACGGCCTATGGCTACACCTTC
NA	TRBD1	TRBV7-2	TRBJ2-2	CASSLGTGSTGELFF	TGTGCCAGCAGCTTAGGGACAGGAAGCACCGGGGAGCTGTTTTTT
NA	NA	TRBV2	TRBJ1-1	CARSSGVNTEAFF	TGTGCCAGGAGCAGCGGGGTGAACACTGAAGCTTTCTTT
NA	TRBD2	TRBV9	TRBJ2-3	CASSVVASGGSLADTQYF	TGTGCCAGCAGCGTAGTGGCTAGCGGGGGCTCGCTAGCAGATACGCAGTATTTT
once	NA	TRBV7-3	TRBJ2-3	CASGRPQDTQYF	TGTGCCAGCGGCAGGCCTCAAGATACGCAGTATTTT
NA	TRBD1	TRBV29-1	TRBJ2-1	CSVNDRAGNEQFF	TGCAGCGTCAACGACAGGGCGGGCAATGAGCAGTTCTTC
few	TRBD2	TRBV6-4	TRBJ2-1	CASSDASGGGNEQFF	TGTGCCAGCAGTGACGCTAGCGGGGGAGGCAATGAGCAGTTCTTC
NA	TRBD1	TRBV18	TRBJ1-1	CASSPSYRVTGGNTEAFF	TGTGCCAGCTCACCATCCTACCGCGTGACAGGGGGCAACACTGAAGCTTTCTTT
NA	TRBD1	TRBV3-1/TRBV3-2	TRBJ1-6	CASSHVGRDREAGSPLHF	TGTGCCAGCAGCCACGTTGGGAGGGACAGGGAGGCTGGATCACCCCTCCACTTT
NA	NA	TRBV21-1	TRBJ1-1	CASSLRPGNTEAFF	TGTGCCAGCAGCCTGCGACCGGGGAACACTGAAGCTTTCTTT
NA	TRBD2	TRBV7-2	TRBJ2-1	CASNPTLAGAGVGDEQFF	TGTGCCAGCAACCCGACGCTAGCGGGGGCAGGTGTGGGGGATGAGCAGTTCTTC
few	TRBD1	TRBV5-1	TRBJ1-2	CASSLVGTGDYGYTF	TGCGCCAGCAGCTTGGTTGGGACAGGGGATTATGGCTACACCTTC
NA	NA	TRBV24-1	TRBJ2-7	CATSDFEVPTYEQYF	TGTGCCACCAGTGATTTTGAGGTTCCGACCTACGAGCAGTACTTC
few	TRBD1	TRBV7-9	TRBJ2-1	CASSLGQGAYNEQFF	TGTGCCAGCAGCTTGGGACAGGGGGCGTACAATGAGCAGTTCTTC
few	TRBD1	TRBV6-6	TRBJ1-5	CASSRQGRADQPQHF	TGTGCCAGCAGCCGACAGGGAAGGGCGGATCAGCCCCAGCATTTT
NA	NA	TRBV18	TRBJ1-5	CASSPPNSGDNQPQHF	TGTGCCAGCTCACCACCGAACTCCGGGGACAATCAGCCCCAGCATTTT
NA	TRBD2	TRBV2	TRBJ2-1	CASSRRLAGGPDNEQFF	TGTGCCAGCAGCCGCCGACTAGCGGGAGGGCCAGACAATGAGCAGTTCTTC
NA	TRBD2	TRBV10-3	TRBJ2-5	CAISPLSGIGSRETQYF	TGTGCCATCAGTCCCCTTAGCGGGATAGGTTCACGAGAGACCCAGTACTTC
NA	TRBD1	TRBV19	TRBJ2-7	CASSTRQGGYEQYF	TGTGCCAGTAGTACGCGACAGGGCGGGTACGAGCAGTACTTC
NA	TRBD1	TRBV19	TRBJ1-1	CASSTDRVRTEAFF	TGTGCCAGTAGTACCGACAGGGTTCGCACTGAAGCTTTCTTT
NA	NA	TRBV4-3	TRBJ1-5	CASSQENRYNQPQHF	TGCGCCAGCAGCCAGGAAAACAGATACAATCAGCCCCAGCATTTT
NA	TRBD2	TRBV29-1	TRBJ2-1	CSAPASSGSIYEQFF	TGCAGCGCCCCGGCCTCTAGCGGGAGTATCTATGAGCAGTTCTTC
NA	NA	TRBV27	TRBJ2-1	CASSLYGVLGEQFF	TGTGCCAGCAGTTTATACGGGGTTTTAGGTGAGCAGTTCTTC
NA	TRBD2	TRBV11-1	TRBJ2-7	CASSPAGGNTYEQYF	TGTGCCAGCAGTCCCGCGGGGGGAAATACCTACGAGCAGTACTTC
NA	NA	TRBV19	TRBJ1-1	CASSISLRQLNTEAFF	TGTGCCAGTAGTATTAGTCTGAGGCAGCTGAACACTGAAGCTTTCTTT
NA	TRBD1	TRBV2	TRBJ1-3	CASRGQLISGNTIYF	TGTGCCAGCAGGGGACAGCTGATCTCTGGAAACACCATATATTTT
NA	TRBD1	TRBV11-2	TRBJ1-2	CASSAGTGLFYGYTF	TGTGCCAGCAGCGCAGGGACAGGCCTTTTCTATGGCTACACCTTC
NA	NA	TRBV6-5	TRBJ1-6	CASSYGDSGSPLHF	TGTGCCAGCAGTTACGGGGACTCGGGATCACCCCTCCACTTT
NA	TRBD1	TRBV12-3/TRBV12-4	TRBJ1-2	CASRLTGLSGYTF	TGTGCCAGCAGACTGACAGGGCTTAGTGGCTACACCTTC
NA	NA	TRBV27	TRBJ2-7	CASSPLGLYEQYF	TGTGCCAGCAGCCCGCTGGGGCTCTACGAGCAGTACTTC
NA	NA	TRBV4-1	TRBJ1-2	CASSQERQNYGYTF	TGCGCCAGCAGCCAAGAGCGACAGAACTATGGCTACACCTTC
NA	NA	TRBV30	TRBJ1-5	CAWAPGLDQPQHF	TGTGCCTGGGCCCCAGGTTTGGATCAGCCCCAGCATTTT
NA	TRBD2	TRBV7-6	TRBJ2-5	CASIPSGGAIQETQYF	TGTGCCAGCATCCCTAGCGGGGGGGCCATCCAAGAGACCCAGTACTTC
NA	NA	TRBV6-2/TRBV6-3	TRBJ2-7	CASSYPDRFPLYEQYF	TGTGCCAGCAGTTACCCAGACAGATTCCCCCTCTACGAGCAGTACTTC
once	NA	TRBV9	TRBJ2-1	CASSVAAGRYNEQFF	TGTGCCAGCAGCGTAGCCGCGGGGAGATACAATGAGCAGTTCTTC
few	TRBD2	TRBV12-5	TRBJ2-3	CASGAGLDADTQYF	TGTGCTAGTGGGGCGGGACTAGACGCAGATACGCAGTATTTT
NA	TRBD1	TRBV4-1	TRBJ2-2	CASSQEWDRVTGELFF	TGCGCCAGCAGCCAAGAGTGGGACAGGGTCACCGGGGAGCTGTTTTTT
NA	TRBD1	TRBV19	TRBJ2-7	CASSSPTTGGYEQYF	TGTGCCAGTAGTTCCCCTACAACAGGGGGGTACGAGCAGTACTTC
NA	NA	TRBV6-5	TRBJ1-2	CASTNGGNYGYTF	TGTGCCAGCACCAACGGGGGGAACTATGGCTACACCTTC
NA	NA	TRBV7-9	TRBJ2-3	CASSLGYGSMDTQYF	TGTGCCAGCAGCTTAGGTTACGGGTCTATGGATACGCAGTATTTT
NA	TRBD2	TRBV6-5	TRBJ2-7	CASSIRTSGGYEQYF	TGTGCCAGCAGCATCAGGACTAGCGGGGGGTACGAGCAGTACTTC
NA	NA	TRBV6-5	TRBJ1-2	CASSPGELGGYTF	TGTGCCAGCAGTCCGGGGGAGCTCGGTGGCTACACCTTC
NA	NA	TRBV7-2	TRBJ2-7	CASSLVQTFDEQYF	TGTGCCAGCAGCTTAGTCCAGACTTTCGACGAGCAGTACTTC
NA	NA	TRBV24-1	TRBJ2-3	CATSDLWETDDTQYF	TGTGCCACCAGTGATTTATGGGAGACCGATGATACGCAGTATTTT
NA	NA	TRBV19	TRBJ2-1	CASSRSGPSSYNEQFF	TGTGCCAGTTCGAGGAGCGGGCCTAGCTCCTACAATGAGCAGTTCTTC
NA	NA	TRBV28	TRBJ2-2	CASSFIRGGTGELFF	TGTGCCAGCAGTTTTATCAGGGGTGGGACCGGGGAGCTGTTTTTT
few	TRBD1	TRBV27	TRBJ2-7	CASSLTAHPGQGFYEQYF	TGTGCCAGCAGTCTCACGGCACATCCGGGACAGGGGTTCTACGAGCAGTACTTC
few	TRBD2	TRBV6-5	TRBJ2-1	CASSPSSGGYEQFF	TGTGCCAGCAGTCCCTCTAGCGGGGGATATGAGCAGTTCTTC
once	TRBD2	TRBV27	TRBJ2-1	CASSLGGTSLNEQFF	TGTGCCAGCAGTCTCGGGGGGACTTCGCTAAATGAGCAGTTCTTC
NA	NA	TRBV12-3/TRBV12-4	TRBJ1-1	CASSVGLGTEAFF	TGTGCCAGCAGTGTAGGGCTTGGCACTGAAGCTTTCTTT
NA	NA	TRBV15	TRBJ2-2	CATSRDLSDGGSGELFF	TGTGCCACCAGCAGAGATTTAAGTGATGGGGGCTCCGGGGAGCTGTTTTTT
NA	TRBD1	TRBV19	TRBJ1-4	CASRTGAVEKLFF	TGTGCCAGTAGGACAGGGGCGGTTGAAAAACTGTTTTTT
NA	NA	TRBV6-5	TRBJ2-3	CASKGTSVSTDTQYF	TGTGCCAGCAAAGGGACAAGCGTCAGCACAGATACGCAGTATTTT
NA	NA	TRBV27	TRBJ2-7	CASSSERVAYEQYF	TGTGCCAGCAGTTCTGAGCGGGTCGCCTACGAGCAGTACTTC
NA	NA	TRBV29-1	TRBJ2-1	CSVERFGTAYNEQFF	TGCAGCGTTGAAAGATTTGGGACTGCCTACAATGAGCAGTTCTTC
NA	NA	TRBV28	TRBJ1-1	CASRQPLVGNTEAFF	TGTGCCAGTCGACAGCCCCTTGTTGGGAACACTGAAGCTTTCTTT
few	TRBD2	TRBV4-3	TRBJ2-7	CASSQDRTSGGTYYEQYF	TGCGCCAGCAGCCAAGACCGGACTAGCGGGGGAACTTACTACGAGCAGTACTTC
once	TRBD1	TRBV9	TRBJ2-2	CASSEQGGDTGELFF	TGTGCCAGCAGCGAACAGGGGGGAGACACCGGGGAGCTGTTTTTT